Sequencing of this T cell receptor beta chain was carried out in a study of blood T cell repertoires in COVID-19. Turning to the study itself: Specimens from acute and convalescent COVID-19 originated in the United States, Italy and Spain. Sources were T cells, B-cell-depleted T cells, or PBMCs; the material itself was cDNA or gDNA.

The authors' processing: The authors estimated nucleated cell counts from reference gene primer amplification. Generated by immunoSEQ multiplex PCR, the TCRdb table keeps only in-frame clones and is missing some. The V and J calls and clone size come from that table; D and trimming were worked out from the DNA. The repertoire includes 220,000 or so clones, more than 70% of them detected once, and 3% to 4.5% sits in the top ten. CDR3 length: 16 amino acids. J was trimmed by 7 bases and V by 4 bases; bases with no gene match: 11. CDR1 SGHNT and CDR2 YYREEE come from the germline V gene (reference sequence).

Sample: peripheral blood. This sequence was found in a woman at least 80 years old with acute or convalescent COVID-19. V is TRBV5-4 and J is TRBJ2-1; the match to TRBD2 covers 10 bases. The CDR3 bases are TGTGCCAGCAGCCCCCTCTTAGCGGGGGGATCAAATGAGCAGTTCTTC. This encodes CASSPLLAGGSNEQFF.